A single sample is the source of the 6 T cell receptor beta chains below, sequenced in a study of response to subunit inactivated influenza vaccine (dated by TCRdb to the late 2010s). Libraries were made using RT-PCR. The listed sequencing device is Illumina HiSeq 2500. The public sequencing data were trimmed at Q25 with fastp and processed into clonotypes with MiXCR by TCRdb, which kept only in-frame beta chains. Here each entry gathers all rows of one CDR3 protein and keeps the most common genes and DNA. In this sample the table shows about 520,000 distinct CDR3 sequences, about 7.2% of which occur a single time. The ten largest clones capture around 14% of the sample. Sequences were derived from PBMCs from blood, sampled 23 to 25 months after vaccination. Every receptor here comes from a man aged 45 to 75 who received an inactivated influenza vaccine. Donor details come from another sample of the same person, matched by shared clones.

This clonotype was counted only a few times. The genes are TRBV20-1 and TRBJ2-7; maybe TRBD2 (6 bases). The length of the CDR3 is 14 residues. The germline V gene encodes CDR1 DFQATT and CDR2 SNEGSKA (reference sequence). With 4 bases removed from V and 2 bases from J, the gap between germline ends came to 15 bases. In nucleotides, the CDR3 is TGCAGTGCTAATCCCGGAGGGCTTACCTACGAGCAGTACTTC. This gives the protein CSANPGGLTYEQYF.

This clonotype has a count of ten or more. V is TRBV6-2 or TRBV6-3 and J is TRBJ2-5; a weak D match, TRBD2 (5 bases). The CDR3 spans 15 residues. V lost 6 bases and J lost 5, with 19 bases in between. Germline CDR1 reads MNHEY; CDR2 reads SVGEGT. The CDR3, as DNA: TGTGCCAGCAGAACAAGGACTTCCTGGAAGGAGACCCAGTACTTC. Translation gives CASRTRTSWKETQYF.

This sequence joins TRBV11-2 and TRBJ1-2, with TRBD1 matching over 9 bases. The V and J ends lost 5 bases and 7 bases, in that order; junction bases with no gene match: 14. This CDR3 contains 16 residues. Germline values: CDR1 SGHAT, CDR2 FQNNGV. CDR3 loop: CASSPNYGTGTSGYTF. In DNA, the CDR3 is TGTGCCAGCAGCCCCAACTACGGGACAGGGACCAGTGGCTACACCTTC.

This clonotype has ten or more counts. The chain uses TRBV20-1 and TRBJ1-1; a weak D match, TRBD1 (6 bases). Germline CDR1 is DFQATT and CDR2 is SNEGSKA (reference sequence). V was cut by 5 bases and J by 6 bases, with 16 bases left in between. The CDR3 totals 13 residues. The CDR3 DNA is TGCAGTGCTCGGCGGGGGCGTGTCTCTGAAGCTTTCTTT. Amino acid sequence: CSARRGRVSEAFF.

The V call is TRBV12-3 or TRBV12-4, the J call TRBJ2-5, with no clear D. The CDR3 consists of 11 residues. The V and J ends lost 8 bases and 4 bases respectively, with 8 bases between them. CDR3 in amino acids: CASGGRETQYF. The CDR3 DNA follows: TGTGCCAGCGGCGGTAGAGAGACCCAGTACTTC.

This clonotype was counted between two and nine times. This chain joins TRBV7-9 and TRBJ2-3, with 10 bases identical to TRBD1. Germline V gene lookup returns CDR1 SEHNR and CDR2 FQNEAQ (reference sequence). Unmatched junction bases numbered 6, after V lost 5 bases and J lost 4 bases. The CDR3 extends over 15 amino acids. Here the CDR3 DNA reads TGTGCCAGCAGCGGGGACAGGGGTATCCCAGATACGCAGTATTTT. Its protein is CASSGDRGIPDTQYF.